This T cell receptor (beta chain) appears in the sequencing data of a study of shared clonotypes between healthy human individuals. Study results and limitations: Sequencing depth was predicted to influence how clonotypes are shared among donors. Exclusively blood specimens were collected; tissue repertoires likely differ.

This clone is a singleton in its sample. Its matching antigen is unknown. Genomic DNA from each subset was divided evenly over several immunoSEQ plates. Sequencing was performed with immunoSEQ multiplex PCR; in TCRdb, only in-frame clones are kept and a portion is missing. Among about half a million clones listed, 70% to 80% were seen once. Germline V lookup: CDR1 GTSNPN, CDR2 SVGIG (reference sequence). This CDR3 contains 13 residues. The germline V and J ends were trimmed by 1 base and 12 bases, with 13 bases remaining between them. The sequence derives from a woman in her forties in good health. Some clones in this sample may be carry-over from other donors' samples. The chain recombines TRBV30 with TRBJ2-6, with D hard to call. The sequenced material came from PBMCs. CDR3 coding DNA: TGTGCCTGGAGTGCGGGTGGGGTTATCGTCCTGACTTTC. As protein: CAWSAGGVIVLTF.